Shown below are 21 T cell receptor beta chains from a single sample sequenced in a study of T cell repertoires in cytomegalovirus infection. TCRdb reprocessed the reads via MiXCR and lists one record per CDR3 protein. The table records roughly 70,000 distinct CDR3 sequences, approximately 22% of them present only once. Their antigen targets remain unknown. Source: CD8+ T cells from cultured PBMCs, taken from culture after CMV antigen stimulation. Receptor source: a human donor in good health (CMV status not recorded). Some clones in this sample may be carry-over from other donors' samples.

The gene calls are TRBV2 and TRBJ2-1; TRBD1 aligns across 7 bases. Germline V gives CDR1 SNHLY, CDR2 FYNNEI. This CDR3 comprises 16 residues. Germline trimming cut 5 bases from V and 6 bases from J; bases unmatched to any gene: 13. In DNA, the CDR3 is TGTGCCAGCAGTTTTCCACGGACAGGTGGTAGCAATGAGCAGTTCTTC. Protein: CASSFPRTGGSNEQFF.

The V gene is TRBV27, the J gene TRBJ2-1; D is unresolved. V lost 3 bases and J lost 9, with 9 bases in between. Germline lookup yields CDR1 MNHEY and CDR2 SMNVEV (reference sequence). This CDR3 has 12 amino acids. The CDR3 sequence is CASSFSRSEQFF. CDR3 DNA: TGTGCCAGCAGTTTCAGTAGGTCTGAGCAGTTCTTC.

The J gene is TRBJ1-1, the V gene TRBV25-1; tentative D call: TRBD1 (6 bases). Germline V CDR1 and CDR2: MGHDK, SYGVNS. The CDR3 totals 13 residues. V was pared by 3 bases and J by 8 bases, with 13 bases between. The CDR3 protein is CASSDGGGSEAFF. The CDR3 DNA follows: TGTGCCAGCAGTGACGGCGGGGGCTCGGAAGCTTTCTTT.

This clonotype appeared a few times. V usage is TRBV12-3 or TRBV12-4 and J usage is TRBJ1-6, with 11 bases identical to TRBD1. The J segment lost 9 bases and the V segment lost 3 bases, leaving 1 base of the junction unmatched. The CDR3 has 14 amino acids. The CDR3 DNA reads TGTGCCAGCAGTTTTGGGACAGGGGGTTCACCCCTCCACTTT. Its translation is CASSFGTGGSPLHF.

The chain joins TRBV27 to TRBJ2-7; perhaps TRBD2 as D (5 bases). The ends were cut back, 1 base at V and 1 base at J, with 11 bases in the middle. CDR3 length: 15 amino acids. The germline V gene has CDR1 MNHEY and CDR2 SMNVEV (reference sequence). CDR3 sequence (DNA): TGTGCCAGCAGTTTATTGCCAGGAGGTTCCTACGAGCAGTACTTC. It codes for CASSLLPGGSYEQYF.

This chain links TRBV7-3 with TRBJ1-5, with 11 bases lining up with TRBD1. J was trimmed by 1 base and V by 6 bases; bases with no gene match: 11. Looked up from germline, CDR1 is SGHTA and CDR2 is FQGTGA. This CDR3 is 18 amino acids long. The CDR3 region is CASRFGQGALGSNQPQHF. DNA of the CDR3: TGTGCCAGCAGGTTCGGACAGGGGGCCCTTGGAAGCAATCAGCCCCAGCATTTT.

This chain joins TRBV11-2 and TRBJ2-1, with 8 bases that match TRBD1. This CDR3 region has 17 residues. The V gene end was trimmed by 1 base and the J gene end by 3 bases; junction bases not matched to a gene: 8. The germline CDR1 and CDR2 sequences are SGHAT and FQNNGV. The CDR3 here is CASSLADRQGFYNEQFF. CDR3 in DNA: TGTGCCAGCAGCTTAGCTGATAGACAGGGGTTCTACAATGAGCAGTTCTTC.

On this clonotype: At one end, the junction sequence differs from germline, possibly due to a read error. The CDR3 protein is CARSFGGESYEQYF. The CDR3, as DNA: TGTGCCCGCAGTTTTGGTGGGGAATCCTACGAGCAGTACTTC. This chain links TRBV6-5 with TRBJ2-7; D is unclear. The CDR3 has 14 amino acids. The germline V gene encodes CDR1 MNHEY and CDR2 SVGAGI.

The chain is built from TRBV7-2 and TRBJ2-5; 9 nucleotides align to TRBD1. V trimming: 5 bases; J trimming: 2 bases; junction bases outside the gene matches: 12. The germline V gene has CDR1 SGHTA and CDR2 FQGNSA. This CDR3 spans 17 amino acids. The CDR3 here is CASSRRSTGGKQETQYF. Here the CDR3 DNA reads TGTGCCAGCAGCCGACGATCGACAGGGGGAAAGCAAGAGACCCAGTACTTC.

Only a few counts were recorded for this clonotype. The V call is TRBV19, the J call TRBJ2-5; D uncertain. CDR1 LNHDA and CDR2 SQIVND come from the germline V gene (reference sequence). Trimming removed 3 bases from V and 5 bases from J, with 10 bases in between. The CDR3 has 13 residues. The CDR3, as DNA: TGTGCCAGTAGTATCTTCGGTTTCGAGACCCAGTACTTC. It encodes CASSIFGFETQYF.

The chain links TRBV25-1 to TRBJ1-1, with 7 bases identical to TRBD1. Looked up from germline, CDR1 is MGHDK and CDR2 is SYGVNS. V dropped 3 bases and J dropped 8; count of bases not matched to a gene: 15. CDR3 length: 16 amino acids. The CDR3 spells CASSEGLDRINGEAFF. The CDR3 region has the DNA TGTGCCAGCAGTGAGGGGTTGGACAGGATCAACGGGGAAGCTTTCTTT.

This clonotype has only a few counts. The chain couples TRBV7-9 to TRBJ2-3, with unresolved D. CDR1 and CDR2 from the germline V gene are SEHNR and FQNEAQ (reference sequence). The CDR3 covers 20 residues. V was shortened by 4 bases and J by 0 bases, with 26 bases between the two germline ends. The CDR3 region is CASSYPYKSLESTSTDTQYF. Here the CDR3 DNA reads TGTGCCAGCAGCTACCCTTATAAGAGTCTTGAGTCCACTAGCACAGATACGCAGTATTTT. Filled out from reference TRBV7-9 and TRBJ2-3, the complete variable domain reads DTGVSQNPRHKITKRGQNVTFRCDPISEHNRLYWYRQTLGQGPEFLTYFQNEAQLEKSRLLSDRFSAERPKGSFSTLEIQRTEQGDSAMYLCASSYPYKSLESTSTDTQYFGPGTRLTVL.

This clonotype was recorded a few times. The chain is built from TRBV12-5 and TRBJ2-1; 9 nucleotides align to TRBD1. This CDR3 has 19 amino acids. V shed 3 bases, J shed 5 bases, and the junction held 17 bases outside the gene matches. Germline V gene data show CDR1 as LGHNT and CDR2 as FRNRAP. The chain's CDR3 is CASGLSTMLTGGGNNEQFF. The CDR3 DNA reads as TGTGCTAGTGGTTTATCGACAATGCTCACAGGGGGCGGTAACAATGAGCAGTTCTTC.

The chain carries TRBV7-8 and TRBJ2-3; D may correspond to TRBD1 or TRBD2 (6 bases each). Germline CDR1 SGHVS, CDR2 FQNEAQ. V dropped 5 bases and J dropped 5 bases, with 17 bases sitting between them. This CDR3 comprises 15 residues. The CDR3 sequence is CASSLPIRGEDTQYF. In nucleotides, the CDR3 is TGTGCCAGCAGCCTCCCCATTAGGGGGGAAGATACGCAGTATTTT.

The chain combines TRBV27 with TRBJ1-1, with D possibly being TRBD1 (5 bases). Germline V lookup: CDR1 MNHEY, CDR2 SMNVEV (reference sequence). The CDR3 covers 17 residues. V lost 6 bases and J 4 bases, leaving 24 bases between the germline ends. The CDR3 region has the DNA TGTGCCAGCAGACCCGAACCATCCCGGGACGGGATCACTGAAGCTTTCTTT. Its protein is CASRPEPSRDGITEAFF.

This clonotype has a handful of counts. V usage is TRBV11-2 and J usage is TRBJ1-4; D unclear. V lost 5 bases and J lost 11, with 30 bases in between. Germline V gene data show CDR1 as SGHAT and CDR2 as FQNNGV. The CDR3 consists of 18 residues. The CDR3 DNA is TGTGCCAGCAGCGCTAGTCGCGGCAGCGTGCAACTAATGAAGAAACTGTTTTTT. Encoded protein: CASSASRGSVQLMKKLFF. The whole variable domain, remainder taken from reference TRBV11-2 and TRBJ1-4, is EAGVAQSPRYKIIEKRQSVAFWCNPISGHATLYWYQQILGQGPKLLIQFQNNGVVDDSQLPKDRFSAERLKGVDSTLKIQPAKLEDSAVYLCASSASRGSVQLMKKLFFGSGTQLSVL.

This chain links TRBV6-2 or TRBV6-3 with TRBJ1-1, with 8 positions matching TRBD1. V shed 4 bases, J shed 0 bases, and the junction held 16 bases outside the gene matches. The CDR3 spans 19 residues. CDR1 and CDR2 (germline): MNHEY, SVGEGT. CDR3 sequence (DNA): TGTGCCAGCAGTTCCTCAAACAGACAGGGGCGAGGGATGAACACTGAAGCTTTCTTT. Amino acids: CASSSSNRQGRGMNTEAFF.

This clonotype was detected a few times. The genes are TRBV7-9 and TRBJ1-1; D perhaps matches TRBD1 (5 bases). Between the trimmed V and J ends, which lost 0 bases and 0 bases, there was a span of 8 bases. Germline loops: CDR1 SEHNR, CDR2 FQNEAQ (reference sequence). The CDR3 is 15 amino acids. The CDR3 DNA follows: TGTGCCAGCAGCTTAGCGAGGGGCATGAACACTGAAGCTTTCTTT. Its protein product is CASSLARGMNTEAFF.

This clonotype was seen a handful of times. The chain uses TRBV7-2 and TRBJ2-7; D is undetermined. Germline assignment: CDR1 SGHTA and CDR2 FQGNSA. V lost 5 bases to trimming and J lost 1 base, with 9 bases between them. The CDR3 covers 13 residues. The CDR3 loop is CASSRMQSYEQYF. The CDR3 DNA is TGTGCCAGCAGCCGCATGCAGTCCTACGAGCAGTACTTC.

The chain uses TRBV27 and TRBJ2-5; D is undetermined. The CDR3 runs to 15 residues. Per the germline V gene, CDR1 is MNHEY and CDR2 is SMNVEV (reference sequence). V was clipped by 5 bases and J by 5 bases, with 18 bases between them. CDR3 amino acids: CASSPLAAKTETQYF. DNA for the CDR3: TGTGCCAGCAGTCCCCTGGCGGCTAAAACGGAGACCCAGTACTTC.

This clonotype came up a few times. The CDR3 is CASSVGQGISPLHF. The CDR3 DNA is TGTGCCAGCAGTGTCGGACAGGGCATTTCACCCCTCCACTTT. The rearrangement links TRBV2 to TRBJ1-6; TRBD1 agrees at 8 bases. This CDR3 region has 14 residues. In germline, CDR1 is SNHLY, CDR2 FYNNEI. V trimming: 4 bases; J trimming: 9 bases; junction bases outside the gene matches: 5. Drawing the rest from reference TRBV2 and TRBJ1-6, the complete variable domain is EPEVTQTPSHQVTQMGQEVILRCVPISNHLYFYWYRQILGQKVEFLVSFYNNEISEKSEIFDDQFSVERPDGSNFTLKIRSTKLEDSAMYFCASSVGQGISPLHFGNGTRLTVT.